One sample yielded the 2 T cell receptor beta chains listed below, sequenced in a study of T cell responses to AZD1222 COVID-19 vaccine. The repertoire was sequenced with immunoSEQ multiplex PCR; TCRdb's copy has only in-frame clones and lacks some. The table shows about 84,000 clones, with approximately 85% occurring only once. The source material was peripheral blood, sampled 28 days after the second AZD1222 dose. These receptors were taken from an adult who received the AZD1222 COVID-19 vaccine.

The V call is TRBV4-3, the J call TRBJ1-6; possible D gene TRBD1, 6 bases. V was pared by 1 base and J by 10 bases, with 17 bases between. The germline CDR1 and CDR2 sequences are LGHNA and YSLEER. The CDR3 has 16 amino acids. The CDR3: CASSQARGNQRSPLHF. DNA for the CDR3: TGCGCCAGCAGCCAAGCGAGGGGGAATCAGCGGTCACCCCTCCACTTT.

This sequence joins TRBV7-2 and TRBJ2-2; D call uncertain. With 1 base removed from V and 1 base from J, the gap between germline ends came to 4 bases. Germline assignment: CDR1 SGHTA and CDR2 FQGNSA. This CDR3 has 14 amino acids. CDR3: CASSLVGNTGELFF. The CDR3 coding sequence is TGTGCCAGCAGCTTAGTCGGGAACACCGGGGAGCTGTTTTTT.